A single sample gave rise to the 20 T cell receptor beta chains below, sequenced in a study of T cell clonotyping in hematopoietic cell transplantation. The time point is: recipient sample about 28 days before transplant, after cytoreduction. Clones were read by immunoSEQ multiplex PCR, and TCRdb kept only the in-frame ones, dropping some. The sample includes 29,000 or so clones, about 74% of them seen just once. This material consisted of peripheral blood mononuclear cells, taken before stem cell transplant. These receptors came from a woman under 40 with chronic myeloid leukemia. Some clones in this sample may be carry-over from other donors' samples.

The J gene is TRBJ2-6, the V gene TRBV28; D might be TRBD1 or TRBD2, each matching 5 bases. Germline V lookup: CDR1 MDHEN, CDR2 SYDVKM. The CDR3 consists of 15 residues. The V and J ends lost 2 bases and 1 base respectively, with 6 bases between them. The CDR3 coding sequence is TGTGCCAGCAGTTTAGGGGGTTCTGGGGCCAACGTCCTGACTTTC. Translation: CASSLGGSGANVLTF.

This clone has only a few counts. The V gene is TRBV7-9, the J gene TRBJ1-1; TRBD1 aligns across 8 bases. CDR1 SEHNR and CDR2 FQNEAQ come from the germline V gene (reference sequence). V lost 5 bases to trimming and J lost 0 bases; unmatched junction nucleotides: 8. The CDR3 sequence is 16 residues long. The CDR3 spells CASSPRQGSVNTEAFF. The CDR3 coding sequence is TGTGCCAGCAGCCCACGACAGGGGTCGGTGAACACTGAAGCTTTCTTT.

Concerning this clone: This CDR3 is also generated by other DNA sequences in the sample. The chain joins TRBV29-1 to TRBJ2-2; D unclear. Germline CDR1 and CDR2: SQVTM and ANQGSEA. This CDR3 is 11 amino acids long. V gave up 4 bases and J gave up 2 bases, with 2 bases separating them. The CDR3 bases are TGCAGCGTTGGAAACACCGGGGAGCTGTTTTTT. Protein product: CSVGNTGELFF.

The chain carries TRBV6-6 and TRBJ1-4; weak D call: TRBD1 (5 bases). From germline, CDR1 is MNHNY and CDR2 SVGAGI (reference sequence). V lost 7 bases to trimming and J lost 8 bases, with 17 bases between them. The CDR3 has 14 amino acids. CDR3 bases: TGTGCCAGCACCCCGCCGGGGGGGTCGGAAAAACTGTTTTTT. It specifies CASTPPGGSEKLFF.

V usage is TRBV9 and J usage is TRBJ2-7; tentatively, D is TRBD1 or TRBD2 (6 bases each). The CDR3 sequence is 15 residues long. The germline V gene encodes CDR1 SGDLS and CDR2 YYNGEE. Trimming cost V 0 bases and J 2 bases, with 12 bases left between them. The CDR3 bases are TGTGCCAGCAGCGTAGCGGGGGACATCACCTACGAGCAGTACTTC. The encoded protein is CASSVAGDITYEQYF.

J is TRBJ1-5 and V is TRBV6-5; D remains unclear. CDR1 and CDR2 from the germline V gene are MNHEY and SVGAGI. The V and J ends lost 4 bases and 6 bases respectively, with 16 bases between them. There are 15 residues in the CDR3. The DNA of the CDR3 is TGTGCCAGCAGTTCGCCGGACGGTCAAAGTCAGCCCCAGCATTTT. Its translation is CASSSPDGQSQPQHF.

The gene calls are TRBV4-3 and TRBJ2-7; D ambiguous. This CDR3 is built from 15 residues. V lost 2 bases, J lost 5 bases, and 16 bases lay in between. Germline V lookup: CDR1 LGHNA, CDR2 YSLEER. The CDR3 loop reads CASSQFLVGRNEQYF. CDR3 DNA sequence: TGCGCCAGCAGCCAATTCCTCGTAGGTAGGAACGAGCAGTACTTC.

The rearrangement links TRBV6-1 to TRBJ2-7; D is unclear. Germline V gene lookup returns CDR1 MNHNS and CDR2 SASEGT. V was shortened by 4 bases and J by 4 bases, with 8 bases between the two germline ends. The CDR3 is 12 amino acids. CDR3 nucleotide sequence: TGTGCCAGCAGTGTTTGGGGTTACGAGCAGTACGTC. This codes for CASSVWGYEQYV.

The genes are TRBV6-1 and TRBJ2-3; 7 positions match TRBD2. The CDR3 sequence is 13 residues long. Germline V gene lookup returns CDR1 MNHNS and CDR2 SASEGT. The J segment lost 7 bases and the V segment lost 3 bases, leaving 4 bases of the junction unmatched. CDR3 DNA: TGTGCCAGCAGTGAGGGAGGGAGAAATACGCAGTATTTT. Its protein product is CASSEGGRNTQYF.

The chain couples TRBV2 to TRBJ2-7; TRBD2 matches 9 bases. The V gene's germline CDR1 is SNHLY and CDR2 FYNNEI. The trim removed 3 bases at V and 6 bases at J, leaving 9 bases unmatched. CDR3 length: 15 amino acids. For the CDR3, the DNA is TGTGCCAGCAGTGAGATTAGCGGGGGTAATCCCGAGCAGTACTTC. It yields the protein CASSEISGGNPEQYF.

This clone is judged medium-sized. The CDR3 DNA is TGCGCCAGCAGTGAGTCGAGGAGAACTGAAGCTTTCTTT. Protein: CASSESRRTEAFF. The chain employs TRBV10-1 and TRBJ1-1, with no clear D. CDR1 is WNHNN and CDR2 is SYGVQD in the germline V gene (reference sequence). Trimming took off 0 bases at V and 5 bases at J, with 7 bases between the two ends. This CDR3 is 13 amino acids long.

This chain joins TRBV9 and TRBJ2-7; 9 nucleotides match TRBD1. Germline CDR1 and CDR2: SGDLS and YYNGEE. CDR3 length: 15 residues. J lost 3 bases, V lost 0 bases, and 4 bases had no gene match. Here the CDR3 reads CASSVGGDRVYEQYF. In DNA, the CDR3 is TGTGCCAGCAGCGTAGGGGGGGACAGGGTCTACGAGCAGTACTTC. Based on the CDR3 plus reference TRBV9 and TRBJ2-7, the full variable domain is DSGVTQTPKHLITATGQRVTLRCSPRSGDLSVYWYQQSLDQGLQFLIQYYNGEERAKGNILERFSAQQFPDLHSELNLSSLELGDSALYFCASSVGGDRVYEQYFGPGTRLTVT.

The rearrangement uses TRBV6-4 and TRBJ1-2, with D unclear. Germline loops: CDR1 MRHNA, CDR2 SNTAGT. This CDR3 is built from 12 residues. V shed 3 bases and J shed 8 bases, with 10 bases lying between them. The CDR3 protein is CASSDYFGGYTF. As DNA, the CDR3 is TGTGCCAGCAGTGATTATTTCGGAGGCTACACCTTC.

The chain couples TRBV5-1 to TRBJ1-2; TRBD1 matches at 9 bases. Germline trimming cut 3 bases from V and 3 bases from J; bases unmatched to any gene: 6. In germline, CDR1 is SGHRS, CDR2 YFSETQ. This CDR3 region has 15 residues. CDR3 in DNA: TGCGCCAGCAGCTCGACAGGGGGAGATTACTATGGCTACACCTTC. It specifies CASSSTGGDYYGYTF.

J is TRBJ1-5 and V is TRBV4-3; 7 nucleotides line up with TRBD1. The V gene end was trimmed by 1 base and the J gene end by 4 bases; junction bases not matched to a gene: 4. This CDR3 comprises 15 residues. Germline values: CDR1 LGHNA, CDR2 YSLEER. CDR3 bases: TGCGCCAGCAGCCAAGCGGCAGGGGGAAATCAGCCCCAGCATTTT. Its protein product is CASSQAAGGNQPQHF.

The V gene is TRBV30, the J gene TRBJ1-5; D possibly corresponds to TRBD1 (5 bases). Germline V lookup: CDR1 GTSNPN, CDR2 SVGIG (reference sequence). V was clipped by 4 bases and J by 4 bases, with 11 bases between them. The CDR3 consists of 13 residues. The CDR3 nucleotides are TGTGCCTGGAATTGGGACCTTAATCAGCCCCAGCATTTT. Translated: CAWNWDLNQPQHF. Complete variable domain (other parts from reference TRBV30 and TRBJ1-5): SQTIHQWPATLVQPVGSPLSLECTVEGTSNPNLYWYRQAAGRGLQLLFYSVGIGQISSEVPQNLSASRPQDRQFILSSKKLLLSDSGFYLCAWNWDLNQPQHFGDGTRLSIL.

V and J are TRBV28 and TRBJ2-7; perhaps TRBD2 as D (7 bases). Germline V CDR1 and CDR2: MDHEN, SYDVKM. V lost 4 bases and J 4 bases, leaving 14 bases between the germline ends. The CDR3 is made up of 14 amino acids. Here the CDR3 DNA reads TGTGCCAGCAGTTCATCAGGGAGGGGGTACGAGCAGTACTTC. Its translation: CASSSSGRGYEQYF.

The rearrangement links TRBV2 to TRBJ2-7; the D gene is possibly TRBD2 (5 bases). The CDR3 is 13 amino acids. The germline gives CDR1 SNHLY, CDR2 FYNNEI. Trimming left V 7 bases short and J 3 bases short, with 13 bases between. This CDR3 reads CASMRAGSYEQYF. The CDR3 DNA follows: TGTGCCAGCATGAGGGCTGGGAGCTACGAGCAGTACTTC.

This clone has a handful of counts. The chain uses TRBV4-1 and TRBJ1-2; D gene uncertain. CDR1 and CDR2 from the germline V gene are MGHRA and YSYEKL. Trimming took off 0 bases at V and 14 bases at J, with 10 bases between the two ends. The CDR3 extends over 11 amino acids. CDR3 amino acids: CASSQETKITF. For the CDR3, the DNA is TGCGCCAGCAGCCAAGAGACAAAAATAACCTTC.

The chain carries TRBV28 and TRBJ2-7; 7 bases are a match to TRBD2. Germline V gene sequence: CDR1 MDHEN, CDR2 SYDVKM. The CDR3 spans 13 residues. With 6 bases clipped from V and 3 bases from J, the junction kept 5 bases outside the gene matches. CDR3 DNA sequence: TGTGCCAGCAGCCCCGCGGGGGACTACGAGCAGTACGTC. Translated: CASSPAGDYEQYV.